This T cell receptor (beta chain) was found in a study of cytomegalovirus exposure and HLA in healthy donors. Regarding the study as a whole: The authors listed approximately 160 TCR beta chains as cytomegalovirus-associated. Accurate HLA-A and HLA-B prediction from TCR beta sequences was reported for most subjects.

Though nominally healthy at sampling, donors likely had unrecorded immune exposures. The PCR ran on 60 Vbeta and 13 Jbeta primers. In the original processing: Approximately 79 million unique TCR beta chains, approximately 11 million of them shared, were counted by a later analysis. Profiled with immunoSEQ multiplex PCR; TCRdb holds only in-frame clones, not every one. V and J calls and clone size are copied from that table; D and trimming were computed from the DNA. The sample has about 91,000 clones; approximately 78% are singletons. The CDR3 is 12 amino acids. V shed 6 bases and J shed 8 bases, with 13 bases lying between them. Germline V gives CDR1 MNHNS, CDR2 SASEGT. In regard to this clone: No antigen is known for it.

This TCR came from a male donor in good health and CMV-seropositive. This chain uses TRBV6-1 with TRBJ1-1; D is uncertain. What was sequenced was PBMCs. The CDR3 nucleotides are TGTGCCAGCAGGGCCGGGGTGGGAGAAGCTTTCTTT. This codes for CASRAGVGEAFF.